This TCR beta chain appears in the sequencing data of a study of PD-L1 blockade in urothelial cancer. Study-level results: Prediction of better survival came from below-median pretreatment blood TCR clonality.

Measured with immunoSEQ multiplex PCR; TCRdb has only the in-frame clones, and not every one. This table holds approximately 50,000 clones, about 81% found once. Regarding time point: pretreatment peripheral blood. Trimming took 5 bases from V and 8 from J; bases not matched to a gene: 15. The CDR3 sequence is 16 residues long. The germline V gene encodes CDR1 SGHAT and CDR2 FQDESV (reference sequence). As for this clone: Its specificity is unknown.

The material was PBMCs, obtained around atezolizumab (anti-PD-L1) treatment. The TCR originated in an older man with urothelial cancer. V gene TRBV11-1 combines with J gene TRBJ2-1, with TRBD2 matching 7 bases. CDR3 region: CASSLLRAGVAYEQFF. The CDR3, as DNA: TGTGCCAGCAGCCTTTTGAGGGCGGGAGTAGCGTATGAGCAGTTCTTC.